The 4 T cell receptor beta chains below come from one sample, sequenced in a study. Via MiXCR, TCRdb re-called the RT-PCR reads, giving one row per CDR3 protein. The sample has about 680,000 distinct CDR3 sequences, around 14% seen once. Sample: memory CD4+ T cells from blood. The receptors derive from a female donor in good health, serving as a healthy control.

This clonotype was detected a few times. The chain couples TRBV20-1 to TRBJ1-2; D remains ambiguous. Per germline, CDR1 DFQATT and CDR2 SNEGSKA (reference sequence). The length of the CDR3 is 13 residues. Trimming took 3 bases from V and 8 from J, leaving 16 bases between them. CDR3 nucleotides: TGCAGTGCTAGCGTAGTGATGGGGTCGGGCTACACCTTC. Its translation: CSASVVMGSGYTF.

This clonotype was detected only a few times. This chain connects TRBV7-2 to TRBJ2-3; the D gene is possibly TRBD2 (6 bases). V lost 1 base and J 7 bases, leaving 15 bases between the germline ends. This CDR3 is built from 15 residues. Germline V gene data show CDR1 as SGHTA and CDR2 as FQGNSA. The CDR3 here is CASSLETGSIHTQYF. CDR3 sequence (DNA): TGTGCCAGCAGCTTAGAGACCGGGAGTATCCATACGCAGTATTTT.

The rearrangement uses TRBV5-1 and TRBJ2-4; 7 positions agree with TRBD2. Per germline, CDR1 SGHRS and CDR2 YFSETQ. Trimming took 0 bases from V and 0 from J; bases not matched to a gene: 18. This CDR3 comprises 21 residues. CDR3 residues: CASSLGMIQVRGNLAKNIQYF. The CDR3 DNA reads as TGCGCCAGCAGCTTGGGGATGATACAAGTGCGGGGGAATCTAGCCAAAAACATTCAGTACTTC.

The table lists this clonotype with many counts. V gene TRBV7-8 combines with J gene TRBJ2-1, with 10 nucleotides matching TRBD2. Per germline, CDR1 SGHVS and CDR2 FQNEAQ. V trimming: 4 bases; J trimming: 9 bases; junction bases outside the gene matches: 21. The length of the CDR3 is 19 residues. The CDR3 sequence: CASSSEIGTSGITRREQFF. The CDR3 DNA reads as TGTGCCAGCAGCTCAGAAATAGGAACTAGCGGGATCACCCGTCGTGAGCAGTTCTTC. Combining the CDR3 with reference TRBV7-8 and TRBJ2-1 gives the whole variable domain GAGVSQSPRYKVAKRGQDVALRCDPISGHVSLFWYQQALGQGPEFLTYFQNEAQLDKSGLPSDRFFAERPEGSVSTLKIQRTQQEDSAVYLCASSSEIGTSGITRREQFFGPGTRLTVL.